The clone carrying this TCR beta chain came up many times. V dropped 3 bases and J dropped 1 base, with 12 bases sitting between them. This CDR3 has 14 amino acids. CDR1 is DFQATT and CDR2 is SNEGSKA in the germline V gene (reference sequence). Time point meaning: newly diagnosed GD, antithyroid drugs for less than 3 months. Preparation of the TCR library used RNA extracted from PBMCs. Libraries of TCR beta came from iRepertoire HTBI primers plus Arm-PCR of CDR3 regions. TCRdb independently ran MiXCR on the multiplex PCR reads; one entry per CDR3 protein. Of 350,000 to 450,000 distinct CDR3 sequences listed, 10% to 15% are singletons. The sample is drawn from a study of regulatory T cells in long-lasting Graves disease. The data also belong to a second study, concerning T cells in Graves' hyperthyroidism and ophthalmopathy. As reported in that work: Exclusion followed for patients with uncontrolled infection, other autoimmune disease, pregnancy or lactation. Within blood appeared most thyroid clonotypes that had expanded above 0.001.

This receptor was identified in a woman between 18 and 29 years old with Graves disease. The sequencing used peripheral blood mononuclear cells (PBMCs), collected at new diagnosis, from a patient treated with antithyroid drugs. The V and J genes are TRBV20-1 and TRBJ1-1, with D perhaps matching TRBD1 (6 bases). The CDR3 protein is CSARSGAGNTEAFF. The CDR3 nucleotides are TGCAGTGCTAGGTCAGGGGCTGGGAACACTGAAGCTTTCTTT.